This is a list of T cell receptor beta chains from one sample in a study of blood T cells in healthy people across ages. MiXCR, run by TCRdb on the 5' RACE reads, gives a single entry per CDR3 protein. The repertoire holds about 1,500,000 distinct CDR3 sequences, roughly 27% seen once, with 7.7% in the top ten. Sequenced: blood. The receptors were gathered from a woman aged 25 to 39 in good health. The CDR3 runs from the conserved cysteine through the conserved F or W. A D gene is named only where the DNA matches it firmly. Clone size is given for some rows only: seen once, a few or many times, or a class if the clone is expanded.

J gene | D gene | clone size | V gene | CDR3 protein | CDR3 DNA
TRBJ2-5 | . | . | TRBV29-1 | CSVAVDGGCETQYF | TGCAGCGTTGCGGTCGATGGAGGTTGTGAGACCCAGTACTTC
TRBJ2-1 | . | . | TRBV4-1 | CASSRFRDGGTNEQFF | TGCGCCAGCAGCCGCTTCCGGGACGGGGGTACCAATGAGCAGTTCTTC
TRBJ2-3 | TRBD2 | few | TRBV7-9 | CASNTKAGGPADTQYF | TGTGCCAGCAACACAAAAGCGGGAGGGCCAGCAGATACGCAGTATTTT
TRBJ2-2 | . | . | TRBV20-1 | CSARERGANTGELFF | TGCAGTGCTAGAGAGAGAGGGGCGAACACCGGGGAGCTGTTTTTT
TRBJ2-7 | . | few | TRBV30 | CAWSPGLVEQYF | TGTGCCTGGAGTCCGGGACTCGTCGAGCAGTACTTC
TRBJ2-1 | . | few | TRBV3-1 | CASSQAASSEQFF | TGTGCCAGCAGCCAAGCAGCCTCCTCCGAGCAGTTCTTC
TRBJ2-6 | . | . | TRBV20-1 | CSAKDLTGTGANVLTF | TGCAGTGCTAAGGACCTCACAGGGACTGGGGCCAACGTCCTGACTTTC
TRBJ1-1 | TRBD1 | few | TRBV14 | CASSQDHRGPAFF | TGTGCCAGCAGCCAAGACCACAGGGGGCCGGCTTTCTTT
TRBJ1-1 | . | . | TRBV3-1 | CASSRDKLQGNTEAFF | TGTGCCAGCAGCCGAGACAAACTTCAGGGAAACACTGAAGCTTTCTTT
TRBJ1-5 | . | few | TRBV5-1 | CASSLEAGGGQPQHF | TGCGCCAGCAGCTTGGAGGCAGGCGGAGGTCAGCCCCAGCATTTT
TRBJ2-5 | TRBD2 | . | TRBV28 | CASSSTLLAGGGETRYF | TGTGCCAGCAGTTCCACCTTGCTAGCGGGAGGGGGAGAGACCCGGTACTTC
TRBJ1-5 | TRBD1 | many | TRBV7-2 | CASSPDRGNGQPQHF | TGTGCCAGCAGCCCGGACAGGGGAAACGGTCAGCCCCAGCATTTT
TRBJ1-3 | . | few | TRBV7-8 | CASSLRTVPFSGNTIYF | TGTGCCAGCAGCTTGAGGACGGTCCCTTTCTCTGGAAACACCATATATTTT
TRBJ1-2 | TRBD1 | . | TRBV29-1 | CNVKGTGPSYGYTF | TGCAACGTGAAGGGGACAGGACCTTCTTATGGCTACACCTTC
TRBJ2-5 | . | . | TRBV7-9 | CASSWEQGETQYF | TGTGCCAGCAGCTGGGAACAAGGAGAGACCCAGTACTTC
TRBJ2-1 | . | few | TRBV18 | CASSPTGSTGEQFF | TGTGCCAGCTCACCAACGGGCTCGACGGGCGAGCAGTTCTTC
TRBJ2-7 | TRBD1 | many | TRBV14 | CASSQLQGALYEQYF | TGTGCCAGCAGCCAATTACAGGGGGCTCTGTACGAGCAGTACTTC
TRBJ2-1 | . | many | TRBV29-1 | CSVDSLRAYNEQFF | TGCAGCGTTGATAGTCTTAGGGCCTACAATGAGCAGTTCTTC
TRBJ2-7 | TRBD2 | few | TRBV27 | CASKSSGSAYEQYF | TGTGCCAGCAAAAGTAGCGGGAGCGCTTACGAGCAGTACTTC
TRBJ2-2 | . | few | TRBV2 | CASSEASNTGELFF | TGTGCCAGCAGTGAAGCCTCGAACACCGGGGAGCTGTTTTTT
TRBJ2-3 | . | few | TRBV7-9 | CASSSLVNSEVADTQYF | TGTGCCAGCAGCTCTCTCGTGAATTCTGAAGTCGCAGATACGCAGTATTTT
TRBJ1-4 | . | . | TRBV10-3 | CATRGIQGGEKLFF | TGTGCCACTCGAGGCATCCAGGGAGGTGAAAAACTGTTTTTT